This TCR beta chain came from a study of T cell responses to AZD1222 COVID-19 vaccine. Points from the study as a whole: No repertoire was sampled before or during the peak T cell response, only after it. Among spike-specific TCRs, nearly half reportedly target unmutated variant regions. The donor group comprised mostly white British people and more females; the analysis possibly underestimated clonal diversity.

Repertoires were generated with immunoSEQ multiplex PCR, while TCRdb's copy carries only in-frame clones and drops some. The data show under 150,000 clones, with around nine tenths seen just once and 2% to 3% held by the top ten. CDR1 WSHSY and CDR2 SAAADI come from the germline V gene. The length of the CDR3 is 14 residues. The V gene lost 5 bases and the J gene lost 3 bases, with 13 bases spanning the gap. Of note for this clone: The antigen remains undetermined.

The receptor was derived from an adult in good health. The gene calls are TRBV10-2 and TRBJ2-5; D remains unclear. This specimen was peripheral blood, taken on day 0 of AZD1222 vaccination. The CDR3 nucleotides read TGCGCCAGCAGTAAGTTGGTTGGGAAAGAGACCCAGTACTTC. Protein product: CASSKLVGKETQYF.